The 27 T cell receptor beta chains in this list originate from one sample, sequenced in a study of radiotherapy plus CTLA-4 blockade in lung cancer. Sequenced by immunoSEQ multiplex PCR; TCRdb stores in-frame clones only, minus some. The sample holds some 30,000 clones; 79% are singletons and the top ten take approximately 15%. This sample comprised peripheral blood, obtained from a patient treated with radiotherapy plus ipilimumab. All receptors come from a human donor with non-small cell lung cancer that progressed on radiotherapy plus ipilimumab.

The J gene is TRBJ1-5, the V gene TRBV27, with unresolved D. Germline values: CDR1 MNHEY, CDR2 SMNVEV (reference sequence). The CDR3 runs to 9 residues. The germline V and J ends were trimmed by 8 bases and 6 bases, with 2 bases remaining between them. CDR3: CASGQPQHF. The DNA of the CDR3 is TGTGCCAGCGGTCAGCCCCAGCATTTT.

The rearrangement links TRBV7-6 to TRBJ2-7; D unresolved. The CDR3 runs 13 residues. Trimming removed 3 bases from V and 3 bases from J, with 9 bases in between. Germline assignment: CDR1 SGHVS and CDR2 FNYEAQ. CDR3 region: CASSLGSRYEQYF. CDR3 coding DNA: TGTGCCAGCAGCTTGGGAAGTCGCTACGAGCAGTACTTC.

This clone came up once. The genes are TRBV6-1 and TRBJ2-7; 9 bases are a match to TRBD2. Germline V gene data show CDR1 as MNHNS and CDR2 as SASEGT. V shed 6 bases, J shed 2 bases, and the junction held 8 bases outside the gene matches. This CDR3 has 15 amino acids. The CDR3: CASRDSGSPPYEQYF. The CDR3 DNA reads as TGTGCCAGCAGAGATAGCGGGAGTCCCCCCTACGAGCAGTACTTC.

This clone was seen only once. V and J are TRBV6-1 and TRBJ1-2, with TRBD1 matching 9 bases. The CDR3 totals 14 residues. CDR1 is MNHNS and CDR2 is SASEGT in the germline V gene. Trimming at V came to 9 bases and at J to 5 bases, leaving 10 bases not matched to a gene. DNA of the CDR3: TGTGCCAGTTGGGACCGGGACAGGGCTTATGGCTACACCTTC. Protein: CASWDRDRAYGYTF.

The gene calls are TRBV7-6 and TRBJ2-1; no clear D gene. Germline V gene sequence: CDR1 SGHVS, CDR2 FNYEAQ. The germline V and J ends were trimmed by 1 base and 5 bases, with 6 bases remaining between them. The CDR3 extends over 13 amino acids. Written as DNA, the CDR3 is TGTGCCAGCAGCTTAGAAGATAACAATGAGCAGTTCTTC. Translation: CASSLEDNNEQFF.

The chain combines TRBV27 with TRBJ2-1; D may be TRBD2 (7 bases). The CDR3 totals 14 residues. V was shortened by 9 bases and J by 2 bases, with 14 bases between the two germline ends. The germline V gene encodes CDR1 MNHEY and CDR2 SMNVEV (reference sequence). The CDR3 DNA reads TGTGCCAGTCGGTGGGGGGGCACCTACAATGAGCAGTTCTTC. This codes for CASRWGGTYNEQFF.

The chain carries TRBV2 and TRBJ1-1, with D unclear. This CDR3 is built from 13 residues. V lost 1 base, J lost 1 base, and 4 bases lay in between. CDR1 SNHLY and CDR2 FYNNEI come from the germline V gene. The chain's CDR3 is CASSEDWNTEAFF. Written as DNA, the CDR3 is TGTGCCAGCAGTGAAGACTGGAACACTGAAGCTTTCTTT.

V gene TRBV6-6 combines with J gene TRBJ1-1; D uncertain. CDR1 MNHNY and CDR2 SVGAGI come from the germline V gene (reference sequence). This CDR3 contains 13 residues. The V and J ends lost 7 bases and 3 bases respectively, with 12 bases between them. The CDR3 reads CASKDLRHTEAFF. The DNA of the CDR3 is TGTGCCAGCAAAGACCTGAGGCACACTGAAGCTTTCTTT.

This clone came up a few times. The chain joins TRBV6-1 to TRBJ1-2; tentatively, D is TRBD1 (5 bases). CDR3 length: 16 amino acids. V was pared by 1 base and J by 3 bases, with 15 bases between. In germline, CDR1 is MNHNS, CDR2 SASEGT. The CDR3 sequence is CASSEDGYPTDYGYTF. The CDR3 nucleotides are TGTGCCAGCAGTGAAGATGGGTACCCGACAGACTATGGCTACACCTTC.

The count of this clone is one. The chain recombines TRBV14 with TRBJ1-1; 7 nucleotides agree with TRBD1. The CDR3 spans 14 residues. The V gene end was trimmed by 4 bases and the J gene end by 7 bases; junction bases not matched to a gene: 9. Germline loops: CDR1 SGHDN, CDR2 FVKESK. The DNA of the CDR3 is TGTGCCAGCAGCCGCCTAGGACAGGCCATTGAAGCTTTCTTT. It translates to CASSRLGQAIEAFF.

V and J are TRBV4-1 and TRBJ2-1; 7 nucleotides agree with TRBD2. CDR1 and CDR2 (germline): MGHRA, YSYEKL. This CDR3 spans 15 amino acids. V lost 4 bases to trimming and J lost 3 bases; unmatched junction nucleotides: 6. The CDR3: CASSPLSGVYNEQFF. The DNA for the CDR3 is TGCGCCAGCAGCCCTTTGAGCGGGGTCTACAATGAGCAGTTCTTC.

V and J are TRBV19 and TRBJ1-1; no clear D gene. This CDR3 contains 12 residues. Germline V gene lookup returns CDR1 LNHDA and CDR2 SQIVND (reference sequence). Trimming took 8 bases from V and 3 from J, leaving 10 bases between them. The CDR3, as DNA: TGTGCCAGTGGGAACCGGGACACTGAAGCTTTCTTT. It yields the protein CASGNRDTEAFF. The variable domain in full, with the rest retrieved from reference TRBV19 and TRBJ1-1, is DGGITQSPKYLFRKEGQNVTLSCEQNLNHDAMYWYRQDPGQGLRLIYYSQIVNDFQKGDIAEGYSVSREKKESFPLTVTSAQKNPTAFYLCASGNRDTEAFFGQGTRLTVV.

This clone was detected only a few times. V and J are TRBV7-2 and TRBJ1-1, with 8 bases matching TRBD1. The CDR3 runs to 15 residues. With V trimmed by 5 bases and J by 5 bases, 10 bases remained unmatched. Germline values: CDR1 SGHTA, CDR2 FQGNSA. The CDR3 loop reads CASSPRDRRETEAFF. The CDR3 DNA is TGTGCCAGCAGCCCCCGGGACAGGCGGGAGACTGAAGCTTTCTTT.

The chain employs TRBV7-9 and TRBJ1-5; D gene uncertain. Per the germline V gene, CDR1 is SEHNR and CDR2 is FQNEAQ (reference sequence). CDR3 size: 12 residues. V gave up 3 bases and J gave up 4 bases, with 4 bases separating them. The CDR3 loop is CASSFANQPQHF. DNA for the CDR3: TGTGCCAGCAGCTTCGCGAATCAGCCCCAGCATTTT. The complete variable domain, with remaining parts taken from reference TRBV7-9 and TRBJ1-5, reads DTGVSQNPRHKITKRGQNVTFRCDPISEHNRLYWYRQTLGQGPEFLTYFQNEAQLEKSRLLSDRFSAERPKGSFSTLEIQRTEQGDSAMYLCASSFANQPQHFGDGTRLSIL.

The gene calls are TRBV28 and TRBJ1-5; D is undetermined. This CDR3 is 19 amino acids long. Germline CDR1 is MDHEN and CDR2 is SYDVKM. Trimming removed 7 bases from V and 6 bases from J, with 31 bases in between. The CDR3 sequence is CASTPVSTRLGIGGQPQHF. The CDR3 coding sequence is TGTGCCAGCACACCAGTCTCAACCAGGTTAGGGATCGGTGGTCAGCCCCAGCATTTT.

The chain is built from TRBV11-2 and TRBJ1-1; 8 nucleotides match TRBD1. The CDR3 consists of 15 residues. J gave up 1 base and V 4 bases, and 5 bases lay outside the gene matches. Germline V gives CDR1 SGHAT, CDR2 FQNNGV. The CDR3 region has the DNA TGTGCCAGCAGCTACACGGGGACAGGGAACACTGAAGCTTTCTTT. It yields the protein CASSYTGTGNTEAFF.

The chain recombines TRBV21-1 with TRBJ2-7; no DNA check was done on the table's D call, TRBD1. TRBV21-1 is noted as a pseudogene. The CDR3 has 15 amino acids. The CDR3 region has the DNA TGTGCCAGCAGCCCCCGGACAGGCCAAACCTACGAGCAGTACTTC. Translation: CASSPRTGQTYEQYF.

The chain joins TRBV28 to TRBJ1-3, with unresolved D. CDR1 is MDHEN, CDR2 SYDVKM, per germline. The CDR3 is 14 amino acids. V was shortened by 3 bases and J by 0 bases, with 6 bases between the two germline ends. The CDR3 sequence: CASSLGGSGNTIYF. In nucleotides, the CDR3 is TGTGCCAGCAGTTTGGGCGGCTCTGGAAACACCATATATTTT.

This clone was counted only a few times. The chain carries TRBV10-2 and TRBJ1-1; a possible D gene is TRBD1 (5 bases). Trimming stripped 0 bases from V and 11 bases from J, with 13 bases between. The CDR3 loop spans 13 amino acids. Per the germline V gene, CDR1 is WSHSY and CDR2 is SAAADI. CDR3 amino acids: CASSESEGAHAFF. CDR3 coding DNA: TGCGCCAGCAGTGAGTCGGAAGGGGCGCATGCTTTCTTT.

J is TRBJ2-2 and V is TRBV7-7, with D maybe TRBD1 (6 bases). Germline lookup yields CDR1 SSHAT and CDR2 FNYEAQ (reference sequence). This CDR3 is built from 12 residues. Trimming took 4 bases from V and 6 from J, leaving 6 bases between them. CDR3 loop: CASSSGAGELFF. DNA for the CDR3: TGTGCCAGCAGCTCAGGGGCCGGGGAGCTGTTTTTT.

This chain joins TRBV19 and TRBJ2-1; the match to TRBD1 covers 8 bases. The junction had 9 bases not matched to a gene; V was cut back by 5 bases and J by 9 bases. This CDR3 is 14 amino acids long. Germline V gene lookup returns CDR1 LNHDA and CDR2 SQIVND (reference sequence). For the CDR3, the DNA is TGTGCCAGTAGTCCTACGACAGGGGCGGTTGAGCAGTTCTTC. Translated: CASSPTTGAVEQFF.

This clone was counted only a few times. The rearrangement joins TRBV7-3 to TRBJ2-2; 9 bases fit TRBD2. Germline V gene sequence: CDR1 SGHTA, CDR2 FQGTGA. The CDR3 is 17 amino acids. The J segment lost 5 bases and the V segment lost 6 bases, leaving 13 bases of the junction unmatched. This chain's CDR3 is CASSGASGSGGTGELFF. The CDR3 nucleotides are TGTGCCAGCAGTGGCGCGAGCGGGAGCGGGGGGACCGGGGAGCTGTTTTTT.

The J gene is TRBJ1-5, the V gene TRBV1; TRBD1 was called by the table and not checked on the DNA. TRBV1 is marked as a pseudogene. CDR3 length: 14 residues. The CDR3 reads CTSRPSQANQPQHF. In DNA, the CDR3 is TGCACCAGCAGGCCGTCACAGGCCAATCAGCCCCAGCATTTT.

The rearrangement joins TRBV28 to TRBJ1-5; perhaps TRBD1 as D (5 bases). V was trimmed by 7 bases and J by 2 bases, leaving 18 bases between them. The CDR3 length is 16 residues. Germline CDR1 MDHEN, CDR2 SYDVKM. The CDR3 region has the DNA TGTGCCAGCACAGGGAGGGAACTTTTTGGCAATCAGCCCCAGCATTTT. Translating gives CASTGRELFGNQPQHF.

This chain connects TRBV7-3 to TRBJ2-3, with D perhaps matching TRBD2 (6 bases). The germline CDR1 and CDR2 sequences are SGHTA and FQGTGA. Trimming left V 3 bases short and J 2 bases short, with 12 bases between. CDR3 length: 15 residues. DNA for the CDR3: TGTGCCAGCAGCTTTAAGGCGGGATACACAGATACGCAGTATTTT. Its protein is CASSFKAGYTDTQYF.

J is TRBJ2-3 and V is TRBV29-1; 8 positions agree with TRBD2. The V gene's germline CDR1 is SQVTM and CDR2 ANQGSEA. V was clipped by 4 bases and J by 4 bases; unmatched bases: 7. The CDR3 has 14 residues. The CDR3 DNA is TGCAGCGTTGTGACTAGCGAGAACGCAGATACGCAGTATTTT. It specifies CSVVTSENADTQYF.

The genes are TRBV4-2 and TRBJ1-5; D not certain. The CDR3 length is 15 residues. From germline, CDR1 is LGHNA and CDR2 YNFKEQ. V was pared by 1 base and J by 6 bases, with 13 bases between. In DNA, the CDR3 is TGTGCCAGCAGCCAAGGCACCTCTGATCCTCAGCCCCAGCATTTT. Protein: CASSQGTSDPQPQHF.